The 17 T cell receptor beta chains in this list originate from one sample, sequenced in a study of blood T cell repertoires in COVID-19. Some clones are missing from TCRdb's copy, which holds only in-frame ones; the method was immunoSEQ multiplex PCR. The repertoire holds 250,000 to 300,000 clones, roughly 87% seen once, with over 2% in the top ten. Sequences were obtained from peripheral blood. The receptors were gathered from a woman aged 45-60 years who had recovered from COVID-19.

The chain recombines TRBV4-2 with TRBJ2-7; 8 nucleotides agree with TRBD1. The CDR3 is 15 amino acids. The ends lost 0 bases at V and 7 bases at J; junction bases unmatched: 8. The germline gives CDR1 LGHNA, CDR2 YNFKEQ. CDR3: CASSQEKTGVWEQYF. The CDR3 DNA sequence: TGTGCCAGCAGCCAAGAGAAGACAGGGGTGTGGGAGCAGTACTTC.

J is TRBJ2-1 and V is TRBV9; no reliable D call. The CDR3 sequence is 14 residues long. From germline, CDR1 is SGDLS and CDR2 YYNGEE. Trimming took off 0 bases at V and 5 bases at J, with 9 bases between the two ends. This CDR3 reads CASSVDPVHNEQFF. The CDR3 DNA reads as TGTGCCAGCAGCGTAGATCCAGTCCACAATGAGCAGTTCTTC.

The gene calls are TRBV28 and TRBJ1-2, with D possibly TRBD1 on 6 matching bases. The V end was cut by 11 bases, the J end by 8 bases, with 21 bases between. CDR1 and CDR2 (germline): MDHEN, SYDVKM. This CDR3 is 13 amino acids long. The CDR3 sequence is CALGSGRQGGYTF. The CDR3 DNA reads as TGTGCCTTAGGGAGCGGCAGGCAGGGGGGCTACACCTTC.

This sequence joins TRBV6-2 or TRBV6-3 and TRBJ2-7; D gene ambiguous. The germline gives CDR1 MNHEY, CDR2 SVGEGT. V gave up 2 bases and J gave up 7 bases, with 6 bases separating them. The CDR3 covers 11 residues. The CDR3 sequence is CASSYVAEQYF. CDR3 sequence (DNA): TGTGCCAGCAGTTACGTAGCAGAGCAGTACTTC.

The chain combines TRBV9 with TRBJ2-3, with D perhaps matching TRBD2 (5 bases). Germline V gene sequence: CDR1 SGDLS, CDR2 YYNGEE. Trimming shortened V by 6 bases and J by 4 bases, and 18 bases separated the two germline ends. The length of the CDR3 is 15 residues. The CDR3 nucleotides are TGTGCCAGCACCCCATGGGCGGGCCACGCAGATACGCAGTATTTT. Its protein product is CASTPWAGHADTQYF.

J is TRBJ1-3 and V is TRBV29-1, with no clear D. CDR3 size: 12 residues. Germline CDR1 SQVTM, CDR2 ANQGSEA. V shed 5 bases and J shed 9 bases, with 14 bases lying between them. The CDR3 region has the DNA TGCAGCGTTCAAACAGCCGCTTCCACCATATATTTT. Translating gives CSVQTAASTIYF.

The rearrangement uses TRBV12-3 or TRBV12-4 and TRBJ1-3; D possibly corresponds to TRBD1 (6 bases). V dropped 3 bases and J dropped 15 bases, with 18 bases sitting between them. This CDR3 comprises 13 residues. As DNA, the CDR3 is TGTGCCAGCAGTTTCGCCAGACAGGCGCATCCATATTTT. It is translated as CASSFARQAHPYF.

CDR3 bases: TGTGCCAGCAGCTTTCATGTAGCCAAAAACATTCAGTACTTC. This sequence encodes CASSFHVAKNIQYF. The J gene is TRBJ2-4, the V gene TRBV5-6; no clear D. V was shortened by 2 bases and J by 0 bases, with 6 bases between the two germline ends. Germline V lookup: CDR1 SGHDT, CDR2 YYEEEE. The CDR3 totals 14 residues.

This chain links TRBV19 with TRBJ1-1, with unresolved D. Trimming pared 4 bases from V and 3 bases from J, leaving 15 bases between. Germline CDR1 LNHDA, CDR2 SQIVND (reference sequence). The CDR3 extends over 15 amino acids. The CDR3 DNA reads as TGTGCCAGTAGTAGGGTCACCAGGAAAGACACTGAAGCTTTCTTT. Its protein is CASSRVTRKDTEAFF.

The gene calls are TRBV7-3 and TRBJ2-1; 10 positions agree with TRBD2. CDR1 is SGHTA, CDR2 FQGTGA, per germline. J was trimmed by 9 bases and V by 4 bases; bases with no gene match: 6. The CDR3 spans 14 residues. For the CDR3, the DNA is TGTGCCAGCAGCTCGGGACTAGCGATTGGTGAGCAGTTCTTC. Translated: CASSSGLAIGEQFF.

The gene calls are TRBV2 and TRBJ2-1; TRBD2 matches 14 bases. The CDR3 is made up of 17 amino acids. Trimming took 4 bases from V and 4 from J; bases not matched to a gene: 6. Germline V lookup: CDR1 SNHLY, CDR2 FYNNEI. The chain's CDR3 is CASSGGTSGSAYNEQFF. DNA for the CDR3: TGTGCCAGCAGTGGGGGGACTAGCGGGAGTGCTTACAATGAGCAGTTCTTC.

A single count supports this clone. The rearrangement uses TRBV5-8 and TRBJ1-5; 8 bases are shared with TRBD1. V lost 0 bases, J lost 7 bases, and 3 bases stayed unmatched. CDR1 and CDR2 (germline): SGHTS, YDEGEE. The CDR3 covers 14 residues. CDR3 in amino acids: CASSLGTGQQPQHF. The DNA for the CDR3 is TGTGCCAGCAGCTTGGGGACAGGGCAACAGCCCCAGCATTTT. The variable domain in full, completed from reference TRBV5-8 and TRBJ1-5, reads EAGVTQSPTHLIKTRGQQATLRCSPISGHTSVYWYQQALGLGLQFLLWYDEGEERNRGNFPPRFSGRQFPNYSSELNVNALELEDSALYLCASSLGTGQQPQHFGDGTRLSIL.

This chain links TRBV6-2 or TRBV6-3 with TRBJ2-2; tentative D call: TRBD1 (6 bases). V lost 0 bases to trimming and J lost 3 bases, with 8 bases between them. There are 15 residues in the CDR3. Per the germline V gene, CDR1 is MNHEY and CDR2 is SVGEGT. CDR3 residues: CASSYSRGYTGELFF. In DNA, the CDR3 is TGTGCCAGCAGTTACTCGAGGGGGTACACCGGGGAGCTGTTTTTT.

The rearrangement joins TRBV10-3 to TRBJ2-7; a possible D gene is TRBD2 (7 bases). Per the germline V gene, CDR1 is ENHRY and CDR2 is SYGVKD. Trimming took 2 bases from V and 2 from J, leaving 13 bases between them. CDR3 length equals 15 residues. CDR3 amino acids: CAISEPRGGPYEQYF. The CDR3, as DNA: TGTGCCATCAGTGAGCCAAGGGGGGGGCCCTACGAGCAGTACTTC.

The genes are TRBV9 and TRBJ2-5, with TRBD2 identical over 7 bases. V shed 4 bases, J shed 5 bases, and the junction held 5 bases outside the gene matches. From germline, CDR1 is SGDLS and CDR2 YYNGEE. The CDR3 sequence is 13 residues long. The CDR3 spells CASSPGGKETQYF. The CDR3 region has the DNA TGTGCCAGCAGCCCCGGGGGGAAGGAGACCCAGTACTTC. Variable domain in full (rest from reference TRBV9 and TRBJ2-5): DSGVTQTPKHLITATGQRVTLRCSPRSGDLSVYWYQQSLDQGLQFLIQYYNGEERAKGNILERFSAQQFPDLHSELNLSSLELGDSALYFCASSPGGKETQYFGPGTRLLVL.

V and J are TRBV6-5 and TRBJ2-6, with D hard to call. This CDR3 has 16 amino acids. Germline CDR1 and CDR2: MNHEY and SVGAGI. Trimming shortened V by 0 bases and J by 0 bases, and 6 bases separated the two germline ends. In DNA form, the CDR3 reads TGTGCCAGCAGTTACTCTGTCTCCTCTGGGGCCAACGTCCTGACTTTC. It yields the protein CASSYSVSSGANVLTF.

The CDR3, as DNA: TGTGCCTGGAGTGTACGCCAGTACGAGCAGTACTTC. Protein sequence: CAWSVRQYEQYF. This rearrangement joins TRBV30 to TRBJ2-7, with D unresolved. CDR1 and CDR2 (germline): GTSNPN, SVGIG (reference sequence). The CDR3 is 12 amino acids. Between the trimmed V and J ends, which lost 0 bases and 4 bases, there was a span of 7 bases. Together with reference TRBV30 and TRBJ2-7, the CDR3 gives the full variable domain: SQTIHQWPATLVQPVGSPLSLECTVEGTSNPNLYWYRQAAGRGLQLLFYSVGIGQISSEVPQNLSASRPQDRQFILSSKKLLLSDSGFYLCAWSVRQYEQYFGPGTRLTVT.